These 15 T cell receptor beta chains came from one sample sequenced in a study of blood T cells in healthy people across ages. A J-beta primer mix and a sample-barcoded 5' primer were used in a second PCR of about 6 to 12 cycles. TCRdb analysed the 5' RACE reads with MiXCR anew, one entry per CDR3 protein. Among hundreds of thousands of distinct CDR3 sequences listed, 56% were seen once. Sample: blood. Every receptor here comes from a man aged 40-49 years in good health.

The chain has TRBV7-2 and TRBJ2-3; D perhaps matches TRBD1 (6 bases). Germline V CDR1 and CDR2: SGHTA, FQGNSA. CDR3 length equals 17 residues. Trimming left V 6 bases short and J 2 bases short, with 21 bases between. Here the CDR3 DNA reads TGTGCCAGCAGTTTACAGGGTGGGCCTCCCCACACAGATACGCAGTATTTT. It is translated as CASSLQGGPPHTDTQYF.

The V call is TRBV28, the J call TRBJ1-2; 7 bases agree with TRBD1. The CDR3 sequence is 16 residues long. Germline lookup yields CDR1 MDHEN and CDR2 SYDVKM. With 1 base clipped from V and 8 bases from J, the junction kept 13 bases outside the gene matches. The chain's CDR3 is CASSLFWDSSSGGYTF. The CDR3 DNA reads as TGTGCCAGCAGTTTATTTTGGGACAGCTCCTCGGGGGGCTACACCTTC.

The CDR3 nucleotides are TGTGCCAGCAGCCGGACTAGCGGGAGGGCCCAAAATGAGCAGTTCTTC. Its protein product is CASSRTSGRAQNEQFF. This chain uses TRBV7-2 with TRBJ2-1; 15 nucleotides line up with TRBD2. The CDR3 length is 16 residues. V lost 5 bases to trimming and J lost 7 bases; unmatched junction nucleotides: 6. Germline loops: CDR1 SGHTA, CDR2 FQGNSA.

The rearrangement joins TRBV19 to TRBJ2-7; TRBD2 agrees at 10 bases. J was trimmed by 6 bases and V by 4 bases; bases with no gene match: 6. The CDR3 extends over 14 amino acids. Germline V gives CDR1 LNHDA, CDR2 SQIVND (reference sequence). CDR3 region: CASSTSGSGSEQYF. The CDR3 DNA is TGTGCCAGTAGTACTAGCGGGAGTGGTTCCGAGCAGTACTTC.

The rearrangement uses TRBV5-4 and TRBJ2-1; 13 bases are a match to TRBD2. V was clipped by 3 bases and J by 8 bases; unmatched bases: 5. Germline V gene sequence: CDR1 SGHNT, CDR2 YYREEE (reference sequence). The CDR3 is 15 residues long. For the CDR3, the DNA is TGTGCCAGCAGCTCCCTCGGACTAGCGGGGGATGAGCAGTTCTTC. Translation gives CASSSLGLAGDEQFF.

The chain combines TRBV20-1 with TRBJ2-3; D is possibly TRBD2 (5 bases). Trimming removed 3 bases at V and 5 bases at J, with 21 bases between. The CDR3 has 16 residues. The germline V gene has CDR1 DFQATT and CDR2 SNEGSKA (reference sequence). This CDR3 reads CSASSVSGSVGDTQYF. The DNA for the CDR3 is TGCAGTGCTAGTAGCGTATCCGGGTCGGTTGGAGATACGCAGTATTTT.

In its sample, this clonotype was seen a few times. This chain links TRBV6-5 with TRBJ2-6, with a possible D match to TRBD1 (5 bases). Germline values: CDR1 MNHEY, CDR2 SVGAGI. This CDR3 is 15 amino acids long. Trimming shortened V by 7 bases and J by 0 bases, and 10 bases separated the two germline ends. The CDR3 spells CASTLGASGANVLTF. CDR3 nucleotides: TGTGCCAGCACCCTAGGGGCCTCTGGGGCCAACGTCCTGACTTTC.

The J gene is TRBJ2-5, the V gene TRBV9, with 10 bases matching TRBD2. V was pared by 3 bases and J by 5 bases, with 4 bases of the junction left unmatched. CDR1 is SGDLS, CDR2 YYNGEE, per germline. The CDR3 sequence is 14 residues long. The CDR3 protein is CASSGSGRRETQYF. DNA of the CDR3: TGTGCCAGCAGCGGTAGCGGGAGGAGGGAGACCCAGTACTTC.

The chain recombines TRBV29-1 with TRBJ2-3; D call uncertain. Per the germline V gene, CDR1 is SQVTM and CDR2 is ANQGSEA. V lost 3 bases, J lost 5 bases, and 15 bases lay in between. The CDR3 runs 14 residues. CDR3 in DNA: TGCAGCGTTGAGGCGGACGCGGACCAAGATACGCAGTATTTT. Amino acids: CSVEADADQDTQYF.

V is TRBV14 and J is TRBJ1-5; D is ambiguous. V lost 0 bases and J lost 5, with 20 bases in between. This CDR3 is 18 amino acids long. CDR1 is SGHDN and CDR2 is FVKESK in the germline V gene. In DNA, the CDR3 is TGTGCCAGCAGCCAAGATCGAAGGACGCCCGCTAGGGATCAGCCCCAGCATTTT. It is translated as CASSQDRRTPARDQPQHF.

This clonotype has just a few counts. The rearrangement uses TRBV30 and TRBJ2-7; D uncertain. The CDR3 loop spans 14 amino acids. Trimming stripped 2 bases from V and 1 base from J, with 12 bases between. The germline gives CDR1 GTSNPN, CDR2 SVGIG (reference sequence). This CDR3 is CAWSPPVGSYEQYF. The CDR3 DNA reads TGTGCCTGGAGTCCTCCCGTGGGGTCCTACGAGCAGTACTTC.

The chain employs TRBV7-9 and TRBJ2-3, with TRBD2 as a possible D gene (5 bases). Germline V CDR1 and CDR2: SEHNR, FQNEAQ (reference sequence). The CDR3 extends over 17 amino acids. Trimming took 0 bases from V and 2 from J, leaving 15 bases between them. The CDR3 loop is CASSLAVASGFTDTQYF. The CDR3 DNA follows: TGTGCCAGCAGCTTAGCAGTAGCGAGTGGCTTCACAGATACGCAGTATTTT.

Points on this clonotype: At one of its ends the junction is not consistent with the germline gene, which may arise from a read error. V usage is TRBV6-1 and J usage is TRBJ2-7, with TRBD2 matching 11 bases. This CDR3 comprises 16 residues. Germline loops: CDR1 MNHNS, CDR2 SASEGT. This CDR3 reads CASSEEMTSGIHEKYF. In nucleotides, the CDR3 is TGTGCCAGCAGTGAAGAGATGACTAGCGGGATCCACGAGAAGTACTTC.

The rearrangement uses TRBV21-1 and TRBJ2-7; the table's D call, TRBD2, has no DNA check behind it. TRBV21-1 is tagged as a pseudogene. The CDR3 loop spans 17 amino acids. CDR3 DNA sequence: TGTGCCAGCAGCAAGGGCTTGCGGGGGGCCACGACCTACGAGCAGTACTTC. This translates into CASSKGLRGATTYEQYF.

The rearrangement links TRBV5-6 to TRBJ2-7; D is ambiguous. This CDR3 is 12 amino acids long. The V gene lost 2 bases and the J gene lost 6 bases, with 9 bases spanning the gap. The germline gives CDR1 SGHDT, CDR2 YYEEEE. The CDR3 DNA is TGTGCCAGCAGCTTATTCTCCGGCGAGCAGTACTTC. Translated: CASSLFSGEQYF. Filled out from reference TRBV5-6 and TRBJ2-7, the complete variable domain reads DAGVTQSPTHLIKTRGQQVTLRCSPKSGHDTVSWYQQALGQGPQFIFQYYEEEERQRGNFPDRFSGHQFPNYSSELNVNALLLGDSALYLCASSLFSGEQYFGPGTRLTVT.